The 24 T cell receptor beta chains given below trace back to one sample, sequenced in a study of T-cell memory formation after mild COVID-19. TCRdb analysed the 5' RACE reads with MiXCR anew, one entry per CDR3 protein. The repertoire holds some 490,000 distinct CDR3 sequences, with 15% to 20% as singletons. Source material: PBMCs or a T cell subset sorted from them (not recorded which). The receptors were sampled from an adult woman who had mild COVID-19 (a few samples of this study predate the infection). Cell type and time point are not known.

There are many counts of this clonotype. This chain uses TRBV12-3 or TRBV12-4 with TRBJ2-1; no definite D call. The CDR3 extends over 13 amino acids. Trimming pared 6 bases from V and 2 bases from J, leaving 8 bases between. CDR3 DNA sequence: TGTGCCAGCAGCCCTATTCCCTACAATGAGCAGTTCTTC. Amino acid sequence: CASSPIPYNEQFF.

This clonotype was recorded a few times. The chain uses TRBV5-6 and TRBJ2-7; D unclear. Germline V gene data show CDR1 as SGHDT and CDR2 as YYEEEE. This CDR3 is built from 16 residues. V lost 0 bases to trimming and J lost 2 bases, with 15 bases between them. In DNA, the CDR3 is TGTGCCAGCAGCTTGGTGGGCACATCGAAGCCCTACGAGCAGTACTTC. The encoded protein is CASSLVGTSKPYEQYF.

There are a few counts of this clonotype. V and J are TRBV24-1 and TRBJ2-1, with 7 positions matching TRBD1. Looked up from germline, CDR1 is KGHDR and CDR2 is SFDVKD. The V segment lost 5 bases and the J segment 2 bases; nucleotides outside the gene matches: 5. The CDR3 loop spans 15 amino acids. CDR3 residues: CATSVTGITYNEQFF. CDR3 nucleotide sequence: TGTGCCACCAGTGTGACAGGGATCACCTACAATGAGCAGTTCTTC.

The CDR3 region is CASSLTQVGGYEQFF. CDR3 in DNA: TGTGCCAGCAGCTTAACGCAGGTCGGGGGGTATGAGCAGTTCTTC. The chain carries TRBV11-2 and TRBJ2-1; 7 bases fit TRBD2. The CDR3 runs 15 residues. V was pared by 2 bases and J by 8 bases, with 9 bases of the junction left unmatched. Germline V CDR1 and CDR2: SGHAT, FQNNGV.

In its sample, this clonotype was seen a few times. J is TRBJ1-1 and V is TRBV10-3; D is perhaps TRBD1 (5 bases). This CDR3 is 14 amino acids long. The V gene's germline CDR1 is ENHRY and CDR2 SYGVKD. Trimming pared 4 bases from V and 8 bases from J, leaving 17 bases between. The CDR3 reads CAISGSSIGDEAFF. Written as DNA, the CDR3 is TGTGCCATCAGTGGCTCATCAATTGGGGACGAAGCTTTCTTT.

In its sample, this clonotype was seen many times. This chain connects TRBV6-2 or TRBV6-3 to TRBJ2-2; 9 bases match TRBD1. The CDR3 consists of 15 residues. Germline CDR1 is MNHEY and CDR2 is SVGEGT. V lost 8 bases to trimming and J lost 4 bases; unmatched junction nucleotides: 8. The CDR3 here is CASGGQGYGTGELFF. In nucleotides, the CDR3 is TGTGCCAGCGGCGGACAGGGGTATGGCACCGGGGAGCTGTTTTTT.

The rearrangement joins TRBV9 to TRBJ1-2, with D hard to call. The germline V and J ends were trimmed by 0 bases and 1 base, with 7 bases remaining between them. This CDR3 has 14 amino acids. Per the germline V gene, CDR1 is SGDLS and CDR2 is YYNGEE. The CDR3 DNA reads TGTGCCAGCAGCGTAGAAGGTCATAACTATGGCTACACCTTC. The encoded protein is CASSVEGHNYGYTF.

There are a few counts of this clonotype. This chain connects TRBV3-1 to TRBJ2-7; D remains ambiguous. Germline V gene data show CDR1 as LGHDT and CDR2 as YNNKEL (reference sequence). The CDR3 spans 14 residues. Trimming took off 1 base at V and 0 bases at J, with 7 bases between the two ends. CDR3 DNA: TGTGCCAGCAGCCAAGGGTACATCTCCTACGAGCAGTACTTC. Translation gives CASSQGYISYEQYF.

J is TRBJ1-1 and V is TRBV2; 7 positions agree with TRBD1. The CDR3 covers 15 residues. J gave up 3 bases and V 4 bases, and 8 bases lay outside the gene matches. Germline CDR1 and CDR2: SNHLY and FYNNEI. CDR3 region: CASSGIQGKYTEAFF. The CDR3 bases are TGTGCCAGCAGTGGCATACAGGGGAAGTACACTGAAGCTTTCTTT. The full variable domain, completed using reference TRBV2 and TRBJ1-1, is EPEVTQTPSHQVTQMGQEVILRCVPISNHLYFYWYRQILGQKVEFLVSFYNNEISEKSEIFDDQFSVERPDGSNFTLKIRSTKLEDSAMYFCASSGIQGKYTEAFFGQGTRLTVV.

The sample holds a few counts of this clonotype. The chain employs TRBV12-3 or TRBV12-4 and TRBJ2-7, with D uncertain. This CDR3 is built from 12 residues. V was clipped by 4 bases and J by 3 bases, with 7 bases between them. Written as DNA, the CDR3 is TGTGCCAGCAGTTACCCCTACTACGAGCAGTACTTC. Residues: CASSYPYYEQYF.

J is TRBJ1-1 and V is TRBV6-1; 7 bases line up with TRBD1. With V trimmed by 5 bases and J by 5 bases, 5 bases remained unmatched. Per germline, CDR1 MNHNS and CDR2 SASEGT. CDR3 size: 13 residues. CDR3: CASSRQGKTEAFF. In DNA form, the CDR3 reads TGTGCCAGCAGTCGACAGGGAAAAACTGAAGCTTTCTTT.

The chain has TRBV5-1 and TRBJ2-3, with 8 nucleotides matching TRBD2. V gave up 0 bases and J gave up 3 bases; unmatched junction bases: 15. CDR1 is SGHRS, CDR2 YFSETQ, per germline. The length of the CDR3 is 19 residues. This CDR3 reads CASSLAATDPGLGTDTQYF. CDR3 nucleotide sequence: TGCGCCAGCAGCTTGGCGGCCACCGACCCGGGACTAGGAACAGATACGCAGTATTTT.

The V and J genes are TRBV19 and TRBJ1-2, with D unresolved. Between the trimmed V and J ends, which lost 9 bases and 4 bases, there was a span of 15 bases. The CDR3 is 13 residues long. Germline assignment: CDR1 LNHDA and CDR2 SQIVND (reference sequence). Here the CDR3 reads CARSEKTTYGYTF. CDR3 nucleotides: TGTGCCAGGAGTGAAAAGACCACCTATGGCTACACCTTC. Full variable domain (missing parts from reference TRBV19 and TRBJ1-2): DGGITQSPKYLFRKEGQNVTLSCEQNLNHDAMYWYRQDPGQGLRLIYYSQIVNDFQKGDIAEGYSVSREKKESFPLTVTSAQKNPTAFYLCARSEKTTYGYTFGSGTRLTVV.

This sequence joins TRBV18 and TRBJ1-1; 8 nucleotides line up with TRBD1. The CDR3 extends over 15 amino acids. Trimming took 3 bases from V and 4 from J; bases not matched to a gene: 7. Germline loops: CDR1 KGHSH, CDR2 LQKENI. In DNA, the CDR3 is TGTGCCAGCTCACCGACAGGGGTGAGGTTCACTGAAGCTTTCTTT. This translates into CASSPTGVRFTEAFF.

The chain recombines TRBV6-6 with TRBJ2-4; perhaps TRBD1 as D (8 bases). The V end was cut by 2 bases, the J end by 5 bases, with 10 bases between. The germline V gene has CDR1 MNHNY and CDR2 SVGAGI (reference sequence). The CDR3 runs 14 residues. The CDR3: CASSYTGGENIQYF. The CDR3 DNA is TGTGCCAGCAGTTACACAGGGGGGGAAAACATTCAGTACTTC.

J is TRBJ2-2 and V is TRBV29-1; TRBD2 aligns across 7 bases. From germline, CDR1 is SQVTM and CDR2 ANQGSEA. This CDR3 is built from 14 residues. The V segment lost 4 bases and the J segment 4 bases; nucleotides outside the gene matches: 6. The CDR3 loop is CSVALGGFTGELFF. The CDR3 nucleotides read TGCAGCGTTGCCTTGGGAGGGTTCACCGGGGAGCTGTTTTTT.

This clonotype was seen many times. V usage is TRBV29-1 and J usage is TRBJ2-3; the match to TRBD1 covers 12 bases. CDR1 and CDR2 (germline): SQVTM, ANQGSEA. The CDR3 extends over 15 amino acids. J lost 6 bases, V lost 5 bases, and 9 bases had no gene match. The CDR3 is CSVSTGTGGLDTQYF. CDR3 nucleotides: TGCAGCGTTTCTACCGGGACAGGGGGCCTGGATACGCAGTATTTT.

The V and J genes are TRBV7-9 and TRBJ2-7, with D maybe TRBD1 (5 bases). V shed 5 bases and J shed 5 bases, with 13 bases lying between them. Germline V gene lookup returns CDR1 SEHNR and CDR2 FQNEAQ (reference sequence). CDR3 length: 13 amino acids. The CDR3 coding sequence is TGTGCCAGCAGCCAGACAGACTGGGACGAGCAGTACTTC. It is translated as CASSQTDWDEQYF.

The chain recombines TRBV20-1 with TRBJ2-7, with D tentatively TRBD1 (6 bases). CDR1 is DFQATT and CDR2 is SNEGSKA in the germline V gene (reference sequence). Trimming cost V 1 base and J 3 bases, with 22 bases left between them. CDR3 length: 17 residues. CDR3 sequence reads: CSARGATLRDTNYEQYF. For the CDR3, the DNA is TGCAGTGCTAGAGGGGCTACTCTCCGGGACACAAACTACGAGCAGTACTTC.

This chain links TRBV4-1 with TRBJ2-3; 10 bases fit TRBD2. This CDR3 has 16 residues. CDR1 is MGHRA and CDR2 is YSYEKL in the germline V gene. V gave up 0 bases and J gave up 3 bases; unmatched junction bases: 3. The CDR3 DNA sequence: TGCGCCAGCAGCCAAGAGGCGGGACTAGCGACAGATACGCAGTATTTT. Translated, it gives CASSQEAGLATDTQYF.

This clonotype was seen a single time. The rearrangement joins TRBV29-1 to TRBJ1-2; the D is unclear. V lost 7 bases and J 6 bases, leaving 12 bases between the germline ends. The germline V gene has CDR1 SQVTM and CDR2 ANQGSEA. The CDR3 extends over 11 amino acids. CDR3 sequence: CSAEDENGYTF. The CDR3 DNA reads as TGCAGCGCTGAGGACGAGAATGGCTACACCTTC. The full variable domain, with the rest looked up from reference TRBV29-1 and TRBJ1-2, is SAVISQKPSRDICQRGTSLTIQCQVDSQVTMMFWYRQQPGQSLTLIATANQGSEATYESGFVIDKFPISRPNLTFSTLTVSNMSPEDSSIYLCSAEDENGYTFGSGTRLTVV.

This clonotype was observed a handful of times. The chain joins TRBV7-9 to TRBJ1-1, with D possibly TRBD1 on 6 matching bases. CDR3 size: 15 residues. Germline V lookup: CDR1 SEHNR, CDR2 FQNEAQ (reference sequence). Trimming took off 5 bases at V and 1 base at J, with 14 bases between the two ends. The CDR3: CASSLYSQGNTEAFF. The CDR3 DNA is TGTGCCAGCAGCCTTTACTCACAGGGGAACACTGAAGCTTTCTTT.

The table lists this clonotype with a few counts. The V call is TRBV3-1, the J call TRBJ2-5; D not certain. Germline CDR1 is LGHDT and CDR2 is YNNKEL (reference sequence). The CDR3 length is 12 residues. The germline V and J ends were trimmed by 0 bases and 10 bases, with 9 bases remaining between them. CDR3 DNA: TGTGCCAGCAGCCAAGATTCGGGTGGCCAGTACTTC. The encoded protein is CASSQDSGGQYF.

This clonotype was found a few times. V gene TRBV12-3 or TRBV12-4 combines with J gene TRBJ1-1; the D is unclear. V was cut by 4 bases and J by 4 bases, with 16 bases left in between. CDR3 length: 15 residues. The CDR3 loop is CASSSAGSVSTEAFF. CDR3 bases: TGTGCCAGCAGTTCAGCAGGCTCCGTAAGCACTGAAGCTTTCTTT.